This TCR beta chain was sequenced in a study of regulatory T cells in long-lasting Graves disease. Time point defined: newly diagnosed GD, antithyroid drugs for less than 3 months. Isolated PBMC RNA provided the starting material for the TCR library. The CDR3 spans 15 residues. Trimming removed 4 bases at V and 2 bases at J, with 16 bases between. The germline CDR1 and CDR2 sequences are SQVTM and ANQGSEA. This clonotype was seen ten or more times. TCR beta libraries were built with iRepertoire HTBI primers and Arm-PCR of CDR3 regions. TCRdb analysed the multiplex PCR reads with MiXCR anew, one entry per CDR3 protein. The sample records roughly 420,000 distinct CDR3 sequences, roughly 15% being singletons. The same sample was also studied in work on T cells in Graves' hyperthyroidism and ophthalmopathy. As that study records: Within blood appeared most thyroid clonotypes that had expanded above 0.001.

The sequence came from a woman in her twenties or thirties with Graves disease. The source was peripheral blood mononuclear cells (PBMCs), collected at new diagnosis, from a patient treated with antithyroid drugs. The rearrangement joins TRBV29-1 to TRBJ2-3, with a possible D match to TRBD1 (6 bases). The CDR3, as DNA: TGCAGCGTTGGGAAGGGAAACAGGGCCACAGATACGCAGTATTTT. This sequence encodes CSVGKGNRATDTQYF.